This T cell receptor (beta chain) was sequenced during a study of early T cells in non-severe SARS-CoV-2 infection. As for the study in general: Sequencing input comprised bulk RNA from unsorted whole blood; chain pairing was not available.

Trimming removed 0 bases at V and 10 bases at J, with 19 bases between. Germline-derived CDR1 and CDR2 are GTSNPN and SVGIG (reference sequence). This CDR3 spans 15 amino acids. This clonotype was observed many times. TCRdb reprocessed the 5' RACE reads via MiXCR and lists one record per CDR3 protein. The repertoire holds over 35,000 distinct CDR3 sequences, 4.6% seen once, with around 15% in the top ten. The chain has TRBV30 and TRBJ2-1; the D is unclear. The source is an adult who was a healthcare worker with PCR-confirmed SARS-CoV-2 infection or an uninfected control (not recorded which). What was sequenced was whole blood. In DNA, the CDR3 is TGTGCCTGGAGTGTACGGGCCGGATATGAGAGGGAGCAGTTCTTC. This encodes CAWSVRAGYEREQFF.